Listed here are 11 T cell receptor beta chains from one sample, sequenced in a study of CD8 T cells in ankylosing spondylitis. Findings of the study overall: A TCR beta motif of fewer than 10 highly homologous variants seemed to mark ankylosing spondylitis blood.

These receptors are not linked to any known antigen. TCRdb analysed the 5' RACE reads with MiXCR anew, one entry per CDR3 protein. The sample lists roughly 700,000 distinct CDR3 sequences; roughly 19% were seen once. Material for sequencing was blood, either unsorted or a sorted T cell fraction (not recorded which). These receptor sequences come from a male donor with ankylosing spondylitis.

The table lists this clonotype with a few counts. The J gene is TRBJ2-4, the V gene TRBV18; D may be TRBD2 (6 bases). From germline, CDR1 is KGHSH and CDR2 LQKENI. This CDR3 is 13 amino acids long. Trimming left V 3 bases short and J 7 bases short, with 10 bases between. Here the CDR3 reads CASSPPEGNIQYF. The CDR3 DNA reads TGTGCCAGCTCACCGCCGGAGGGGAACATTCAGTACTTC.

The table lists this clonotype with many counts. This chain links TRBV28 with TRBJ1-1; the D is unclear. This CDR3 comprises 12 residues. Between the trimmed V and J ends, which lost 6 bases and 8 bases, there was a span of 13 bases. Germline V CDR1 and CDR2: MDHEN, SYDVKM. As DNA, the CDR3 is TGTGCCAGCAGCCCAATCTTAAGGGAAGCTTTCTTT. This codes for CASSPILREAFF.

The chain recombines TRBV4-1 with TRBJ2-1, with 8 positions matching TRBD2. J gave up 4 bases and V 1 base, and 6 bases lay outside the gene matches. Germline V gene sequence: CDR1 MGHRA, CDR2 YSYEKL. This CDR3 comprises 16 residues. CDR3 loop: CASSQVFIAGYNEQFF. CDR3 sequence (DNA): TGCGCCAGCAGCCAAGTCTTTATAGCGGGGTACAATGAGCAGTTCTTC.

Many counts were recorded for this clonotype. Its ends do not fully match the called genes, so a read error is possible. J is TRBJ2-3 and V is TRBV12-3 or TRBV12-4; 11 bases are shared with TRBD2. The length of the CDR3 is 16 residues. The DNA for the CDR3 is TGTGCCAGCTGTTTAGGGGTACTAGCGGGAGAAGATACGCAGTATTTT. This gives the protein CASCLGVLAGEDTQYF.

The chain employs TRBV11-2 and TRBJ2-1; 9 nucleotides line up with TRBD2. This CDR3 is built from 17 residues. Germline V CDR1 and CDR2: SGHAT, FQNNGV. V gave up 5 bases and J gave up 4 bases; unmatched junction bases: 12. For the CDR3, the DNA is TGTGCCAGCAGCACGTGGTTGTCTAGCGGGATATACAATGAGCAGTTCTTC. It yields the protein CASSTWLSSGIYNEQFF.

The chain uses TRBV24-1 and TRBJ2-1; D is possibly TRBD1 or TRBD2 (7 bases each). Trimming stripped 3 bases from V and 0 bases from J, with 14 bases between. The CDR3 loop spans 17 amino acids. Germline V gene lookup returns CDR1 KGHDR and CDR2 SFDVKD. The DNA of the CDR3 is TGTGCCACCAGTGATCCAGGGGGGGCAGTCTCCTACAATGAGCAGTTCTTC. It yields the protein CATSDPGGAVSYNEQFF.

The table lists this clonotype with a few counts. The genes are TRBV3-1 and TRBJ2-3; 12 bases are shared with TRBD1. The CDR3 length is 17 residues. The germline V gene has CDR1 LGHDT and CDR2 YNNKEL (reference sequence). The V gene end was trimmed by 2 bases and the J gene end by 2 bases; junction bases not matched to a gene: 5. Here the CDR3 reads CASSQFGTGGFTDTQYF. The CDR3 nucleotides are TGTGCCAGCAGCCAATTCGGGACAGGGGGCTTCACAGATACGCAGTATTTT.

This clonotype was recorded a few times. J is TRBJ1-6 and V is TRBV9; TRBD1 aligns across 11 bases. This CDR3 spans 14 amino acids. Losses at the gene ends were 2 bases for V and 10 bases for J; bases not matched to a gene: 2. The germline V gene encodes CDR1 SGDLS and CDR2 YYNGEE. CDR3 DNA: TGTGCCAGCAGCGTGGACAGGGGGCGGTCACCCCTCCACTTT. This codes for CASSVDRGRSPLHF.

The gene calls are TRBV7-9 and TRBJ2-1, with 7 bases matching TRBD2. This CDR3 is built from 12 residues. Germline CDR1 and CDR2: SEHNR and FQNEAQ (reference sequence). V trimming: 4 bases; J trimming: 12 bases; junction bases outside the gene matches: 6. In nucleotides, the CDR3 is TGTGCCAGCAGCTACGGACTAGTGGGGCAGTTCTTC. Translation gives CASSYGLVGQFF.

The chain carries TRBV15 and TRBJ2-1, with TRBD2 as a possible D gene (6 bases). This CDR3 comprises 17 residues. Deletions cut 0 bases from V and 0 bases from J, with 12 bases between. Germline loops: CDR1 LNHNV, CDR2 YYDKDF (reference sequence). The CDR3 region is CATSREGRGGSYNEQFF. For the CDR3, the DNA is TGTGCCACCAGCAGAGAGGGGCGGGGAGGCTCCTACAATGAGCAGTTCTTC.

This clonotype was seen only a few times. The CDR3 DNA reads as TGTGCCAGCAGCCAACGAGCAGGGCTACTAGCCTATGAGCAGTTCTTC. As protein: CASSQRAGLLAYEQFF. The rearrangement joins TRBV14 to TRBJ2-1; D is possibly TRBD2 (6 bases). This CDR3 contains 16 residues. Germline V gives CDR1 SGHDN, CDR2 FVKESK. V lost 2 bases to trimming and J lost 8 bases, with 19 bases between them.